One and the same sample provided the 7 T cell receptor beta chains below, sequenced in a study of graft-versus-host responses after intestinal transplantation (dated by TCRdb to the early 2020s). The library was produced with the immunoSEQ multiplex PCR assay. TCRdb provides this immuneACCESS table in a form limited to in-frame rearrangements. Some clones are lacking; in checked studies, under half of them reflect an unresolved V gene, and why the rest are absent is not known. This sample has approximately 7,000 clones in its table, and around two thirds of those were observed once. Of the sample, less than 6.5% falls within the top ten clones. Dithiothreitol, EDTA incubations and collagenase D digestion were used to isolate intraepithelial and lamina propria lymphocytes from graft specimens. The source material was ileum tissue, sampled less than 60 days after transplant. The receptors stem from a human patient who received an intestinal transplant, so some T cells may come from the graft donor.

V usage is TRBV7-2 and J usage is TRBJ1-5, with D perhaps matching TRBD1 (6 bases). This CDR3 contains 13 residues. V was clipped by 4 bases and J by 2 bases, with 6 bases between them. Germline V gene sequence: CDR1 SGHTA, CDR2 FQGNSA. The CDR3 nucleotides are TGTGCCAGCAGCTACAGGGGCAATCAGCCCCAGCATTTT. It is translated as CASSYRGNQPQHF.

In its sample, this clone ranks as medium-sized. V usage is TRBV7-2 and J usage is TRBJ1-3, with D perhaps TRBD1 (6 bases). With 5 bases removed from V and 0 bases from J, the gap between germline ends came to 17 bases. Germline V gives CDR1 SGHTA, CDR2 FQGNSA. The CDR3 totals 17 residues. For the CDR3, the DNA is TGTGCCAGCAGCCTACGGACAGCAGATTACTCTGGAAACACCATATATTTT. Translated: CASSLRTADYSGNTIYF. The whole variable domain, remainder taken from reference TRBV7-2 and TRBJ1-3, is GAGVSQSPSNKVTEKGKDVELRCDPISGHTALYWYRQSLGQGLEFLIYFQGNSAPDKSGLPSDRFSAERTGGSVSTLTIQRTQQEDSAVYLCASSLRTADYSGNTIYFGEGSWLTVV.

This clone was recorded a few times. The chain recombines TRBV19 with TRBJ1-6; tentative D call: TRBD1 (6 bases). Germline V gene lookup returns CDR1 LNHDA and CDR2 SQIVND (reference sequence). V was clipped by 0 bases and J by 11 bases, with 11 bases between them. This CDR3 contains 14 residues. CDR3 residues: CASSIDGGSAPLHF. The CDR3 DNA reads as TGTGCCAGTAGTATAGATGGGGGCTCGGCACCCCTCCACTTT.

The chain couples TRBV7-9 to TRBJ2-4; 9 nucleotides align to TRBD1. V lost 5 bases to trimming and J lost 8 bases; unmatched junction nucleotides: 7. The germline CDR1 and CDR2 sequences are SEHNR and FQNEAQ (reference sequence). This CDR3 spans 14 amino acids. This CDR3 reads CASSVSRTGDIQYF. In DNA form, the CDR3 reads TGTGCCAGCAGCGTAAGCAGGACAGGGGACATTCAGTACTTC.

The V and J genes are TRBV28 and TRBJ2-7; D is perhaps TRBD1 (6 bases). This CDR3 contains 13 residues. V shed 3 bases and J shed 2 bases, with 8 bases lying between them. Germline assignment: CDR1 MDHEN and CDR2 SYDVKM. The CDR3 DNA sequence: TGTGCCAGCAGTTTCGCAGGGGCCTACGAGCAGTACGTC. Translating it yields CASSFAGAYEQYV.

In its sample, this clone was seen once. The chain recombines TRBV5-1 with TRBJ1-3; D might be TRBD1 (5 bases). The CDR3 spans 20 residues. Germline V gene lookup returns CDR1 SGHRS and CDR2 YFSETQ. Trimming removed 0 bases from V and 0 bases from J, with 22 bases in between. The CDR3, as DNA: TGCGCCAGCAGCTTGGTGGTCCAGGGCCTCTTTTTGAACTCTGGAAACACCATATATTTT. Protein sequence: CASSLVVQGLFLNSGNTIYF.

This chain connects TRBV5-1 to TRBJ2-5; TRBD2 is a possible D gene (7 bases). This CDR3 is built from 15 residues. Deletions cut 0 bases from V and 4 bases from J, with 13 bases between. Per the germline V gene, CDR1 is SGHRS and CDR2 is YFSETQ. DNA for the CDR3: TGCGCCAGCAGCTTGGATGGTAGGGGGGGAGAGACCCAGTACTTC. It is translated as CASSLDGRGGETQYF.